The 27 T cell receptor beta chains reported below all come from one sample, sequenced in a study of blood T cell repertoires in COVID-19 (dated by TCRdb to 2019 to 2021). The library was generated by the immunoSEQ multiplex PCR assay. TCRdb mirrors the immuneACCESS table, restricted to in-frame sequences. Some clones are absent from its copies; in checked studies, under half trace to an unresolved V gene, and the reason for the others is unknown. This sample comprises roughly 250,000 clones, about 85% of them detected only once. The top ten clones comprise around 2.9% of the sample. The sample taken for sequencing was PBMCs or T cells enriched from blood (not recorded which). All receptors come from a woman between 45 and 60 years old who had recovered from COVID-19.

The chain recombines TRBV30 with TRBJ1-2; D call uncertain. The CDR3 runs to 12 residues. Trimming took off 2 bases at V and 1 base at J, with 5 bases between the two ends. Germline-derived CDR1 and CDR2 are GTSNPN and SVGIG (reference sequence). The CDR3 DNA follows: TGTGCCTGGAGTAACAGTAACTATGGCTACACCTTC. Translation gives CAWSNSNYGYTF.

The chain uses TRBV5-1 and TRBJ1-4, with D tentatively TRBD1 (5 bases). CDR1 is SGHRS, CDR2 YFSETQ, per germline. V lost 0 bases to trimming and J lost 2 bases, with 11 bases between them. The CDR3 sequence is 16 residues long. The CDR3 DNA is TGCGCCAGCAGCTTGGTCTCCAGGGCCACTAATGAAAAACTGTTTTTT. It specifies CASSLVSRATNEKLFF.

This clone occurred a few times. The V and J genes are TRBV19 and TRBJ1-1; D is perhaps TRBD1 (5 bases). Germline V lookup: CDR1 LNHDA, CDR2 SQIVND (reference sequence). The CDR3 runs to 13 residues. V was cut by 0 bases and J by 10 bases, with 12 bases left in between. Here the CDR3 reads CASSIDPGNVAFF. The DNA for the CDR3 is TGTGCCAGTAGTATAGATCCAGGGAATGTAGCTTTCTTT.

A note on this clone: One junction end disagrees with the germline gene, perhaps due to a read error. The V gene is TRBV28, the J gene TRBJ1-5; weak D call: TRBD1 (6 bases). Germline V gene lookup returns CDR1 MDHEN and CDR2 SYDVKM. CDR3 length equals 14 residues. The CDR3 loop reads CASSRSGGKQPQHF. The CDR3 DNA reads TGTGCCAGCAGCCGTAGTGGGGGCAAGCAGCCCCAGCATTTT.

The chain carries TRBV30 and TRBJ1-2; maybe TRBD1 (6 bases). The CDR3 runs to 12 residues. From germline, CDR1 is GTSNPN and CDR2 SVGIG (reference sequence). V was cut by 2 bases and J by 8 bases, with 12 bases left in between. As DNA, the CDR3 is TGTGCCTGGAGTATCCCGACAGGAGGCTACACCTTC. It specifies CAWSIPTGGYTF. The full variable domain, its missing parts supplied by reference TRBV30 and TRBJ1-2, is SQTIHQWPATLVQPVGSPLSLECTVEGTSNPNLYWYRQAAGRGLQLLFYSVGIGQISSEVPQNLSASRPQDRQFILSSKKLLLSDSGFYLCAWSIPTGGYTFGSGTRLTVV.

This clone was found a few times. The rearrangement joins TRBV7-9 to TRBJ2-7, with 9 positions matching TRBD1. The CDR3 extends over 13 amino acids. CDR1 and CDR2 from the germline V gene are SEHNR and FQNEAQ (reference sequence). CDR3 nucleotide sequence: TGTGTTGGAGCCGGGACAGGGCTAGAAGAGCAGTACTTC. Its translation is CVGAGTGLEEQYF. Using reference TRBV7-9 and TRBJ2-7 for the parts outside the CDR3, the full variable domain is DTGVSQNPRHKITKRGQNVTFRCDPISEHNRLYWYRQTLGQGPEFLTYFQNEAQLEKSRLLSDRFSAERPKGSFSTLEIQRTEQGDSAMYLCVGAGTGLEEQYFGPGTRLTVT.

This chain joins TRBV27 and TRBJ2-7; weak D call: TRBD1 (5 bases). CDR3 length: 14 residues. With 4 bases removed from V and 5 bases from J, the gap between germline ends came to 15 bases. Germline loops: CDR1 MNHEY, CDR2 SMNVEV (reference sequence). In DNA, the CDR3 is TGTGCCAGCAGTTCTTCCAGGGAACAGGACGAGCAGTACTTC. Translation: CASSSSREQDEQYF.

The genes are TRBV30 and TRBJ1-1, with D maybe TRBD1 (5 bases). V lost 0 bases and J lost 4, with 12 bases in between. Germline V CDR1 and CDR2: GTSNPN, SVGIG (reference sequence). The CDR3 is 14 amino acids. As DNA, the CDR3 is TGTGCCTGGAGTGTCTTAGGGGCACGCACTGAAGCTTTCTTT. Translated: CAWSVLGARTEAFF.

The chain couples TRBV11-3 to TRBJ1-1; TRBD1 might be the D (6 bases). CDR3 length equals 12 residues. The V gene's germline CDR1 is SGHNT and CDR2 YENEEA. Trimming took 6 bases from V and 10 from J, leaving 15 bases between them. The DNA for the CDR3 is TGTGCCAGCAGTAAGGGGGGGGCGGGAGCTTTCTTT. Protein sequence: CASSKGGAGAFF.

DNA of the CDR3: TGTGCCAGCTCACTAGCCCGGGAGACCCAGTACTTC. Translating it yields CASSLARETQYF. The rearrangement uses TRBV18 and TRBJ2-5; no reliable D call. Germline CDR1 and CDR2: KGHSH and LQKENI. The CDR3 is 12 amino acids. Trimming cost V 4 bases and J 5 bases, with 8 bases left between them. Together with reference TRBV18 and TRBJ2-5, the CDR3 gives the full variable domain: NAGVMQNPRHLVRRRGQEARLRCSPMKGHSHVYWYRQLPEEGLKFMVYLQKENIIDESGMPKERFSAEFPKEGPSILRIQQVVRGDSAAYFCASSLARETQYFGPGTRLLVL.

The V call is TRBV7-6, the J call TRBJ1-2, with D maybe TRBD1 (6 bases). The germline CDR1 and CDR2 sequences are SGHVS and FNYEAQ. Trimming took off 9 bases at V and 7 bases at J, with 27 bases between the two ends. The length of the CDR3 is 16 residues. The CDR3 sequence is CASHGGAWTVKFGYTF. The CDR3, as DNA: TGTGCCAGTCACGGGGGGGCGTGGACAGTGAAGTTTGGCTACACCTTC.

The chain joins TRBV28 to TRBJ2-5, with no clear D. CDR1 and CDR2 from the germline V gene are MDHEN and SYDVKM. CDR3 length: 13 residues. V was pared by 1 base and J by 1 base, with 4 bases between. The CDR3 region is CASSLSVQETQYF. The CDR3 region has the DNA TGTGCCAGCAGTTTATCAGTCCAAGAGACCCAGTACTTC. Combining the CDR3 with reference TRBV28 and TRBJ2-5 gives the whole variable domain DVKVTQSSRYLVKRTGEKVFLECVQDMDHENMFWYRQDPGLGLRLIYFSYDVKMKEKGDIPEGYSVSREKKERFSLILESASTNQTSMYLCASSLSVQETQYFGPGTRLLVL.

The genes are TRBV29-1 and TRBJ1-1, with 8 bases matching TRBD1. From germline, CDR1 is SQVTM and CDR2 ANQGSEA. This CDR3 is built from 14 residues. V was clipped by 6 bases and J by 3 bases; unmatched bases: 9. DNA of the CDR3: TGCAGCGTCAGCAGGGGGCGCACGGACACTGAAGCTTTCTTT. Encoded protein: CSVSRGRTDTEAFF.

This clone has more than one count but fewer than ten. V and J are TRBV19 and TRBJ1-5; the match to TRBD1 covers 7 bases. The V gene end was trimmed by 10 bases and the J gene end by 4 bases; junction bases not matched to a gene: 7. This CDR3 contains 13 residues. CDR1 and CDR2 (germline): LNHDA, SQIVND (reference sequence). The CDR3 DNA is TGTGCCACCAGCCGGGACAGAAATCAGCCCCAGCATTTT. Encoded protein: CATSRDRNQPQHF.

This chain uses TRBV7-9 with TRBJ2-3; no clear D gene. The CDR3 totals 14 residues. CDR1 and CDR2 from the germline V gene are SEHNR and FQNEAQ (reference sequence). V was clipped by 2 bases and J by 2 bases, with 8 bases between them. The CDR3, as DNA: TGTGCCAGCAGCTTATGGCAGATCACAGATACGCAGTATTTT. Encoded protein: CASSLWQITDTQYF.

The J gene is TRBJ1-5, the V gene TRBV23-1; D not resolved. TRBV23-1 is an ORF; its function is uncertain. The CDR3 sequence is 13 residues long. The V end was cut by 4 bases, the J end by 6 bases, with 10 bases between. In nucleotides, the CDR3 is TGCGCCAGCAGTCCTCTGGACTGTCAGCCCCAGCATTTT. Protein sequence: CASSPLDCQPQHF.

The chain combines TRBV5-6 with TRBJ2-3; TRBD1 matches at 8 bases. Trimming cost V 4 bases and J 4 bases; bases outside gene matches: 14. CDR3 length equals 17 residues. Germline CDR1 reads SGHDT; CDR2 reads YYEEEE. CDR3 residues: CASSLRIAAGGADTQYF. CDR3 DNA sequence: TGTGCCAGCAGCCTCCGGATCGCGGCAGGGGGCGCAGATACGCAGTATTTT.

CDR3 loop: CAWSAGTGLTEAFF. The CDR3 region has the DNA TGTGCCTGGAGTGCCGGGACAGGGTTGACTGAAGCTTTCTTT. V and J are TRBV30 and TRBJ1-1, with 9 positions matching TRBD1. V lost 1 base, J lost 5 bases, and 5 bases stayed unmatched. Looked up from germline, CDR1 is GTSNPN and CDR2 is SVGIG (reference sequence). There are 14 residues in the CDR3.

The chain links TRBV30 to TRBJ1-4, with no clear D. Germline CDR1 reads GTSNPN; CDR2 reads SVGIG (reference sequence). V lost 5 bases to trimming and J lost 6 bases, with 4 bases between them. The CDR3 spans 10 residues. CDR3 sequence reads: CAWRDEKLFF. The CDR3 region has the DNA TGTGCCTGGCGGGATGAAAAACTGTTTTTT.

CDR3 sequence: CATGRQGAGELFF. The CDR3 nucleotides are TGTGCCACCGGAAGACAGGGGGCCGGGGAGCTGTTTTTT. The rearrangement uses TRBV28 and TRBJ2-2, with 9 nucleotides matching TRBD1. The CDR3 runs to 13 residues. Per the germline V gene, CDR1 is MDHEN and CDR2 is SYDVKM. J lost 6 bases, V lost 10 bases, and 6 bases had no gene match.

The sample holds one count of this clone. The chain is built from TRBV6-5 and TRBJ2-7, with a tentative D call TRBD1 (5 bases). Germline CDR1 and CDR2: MNHEY and SVGAGI. The V end was cut by 7 bases, the J end by 0 bases, with 10 bases between. The CDR3 extends over 13 amino acids. The CDR3 DNA reads as TGTGCCAGCACTTCAGGGCCCTCCTACGAGCAGTACTTC. The encoded protein is CASTSGPSYEQYF.

The chain recombines TRBV20-1 with TRBJ2-7; 11 bases line up with TRBD2. CDR3 length: 13 amino acids. Trimming removed 3 bases from V and 7 bases from J; junction bases left unmatched: 5. Germline V lookup: CDR1 DFQATT, CDR2 SNEGSKA (reference sequence). CDR3 nucleotides: TGCAGTGCTAGTACTAGCGGGAGCCGAGAGCAGTACTTC. Residues: CSASTSGSREQYF.

The J gene is TRBJ2-7, the V gene TRBV7-9; 11 nucleotides match TRBD2. V shed 8 bases, J shed 2 bases, and the junction held 5 bases outside the gene matches. CDR3 length: 14 amino acids. CDR1 is SEHNR and CDR2 is FQNEAQ in the germline V gene (reference sequence). The CDR3 nucleotides are TGTGCCAGCCGAGGGACTAGCGGTACCTACGAGCAGTACTTC. Protein: CASRGTSGTYEQYF.

This sequence joins TRBV10-3 and TRBJ2-3; 8 bases map to TRBD2. After removal of 3 bases from V and 4 bases from J, the junction contained 3 bases not matched to a gene. The CDR3 has 14 amino acids. Germline CDR1 is ENHRY and CDR2 is SYGVKD. Here the CDR3 reads CAISEGTSADTQYF. Here the CDR3 DNA reads TGTGCCATCAGTGAAGGGACTAGTGCAGATACGCAGTATTTT.

J is TRBJ1-4 and V is TRBV28, with a tentative D call TRBD1 (5 bases). The CDR3 covers 17 residues. The V and J ends lost 2 bases and 7 bases respectively, with 20 bases between them. CDR1 and CDR2 (germline): MDHEN, SYDVKM. The DNA of the CDR3 is TGTGCCAGCAGTTTAGGCTCTTTGGGCAGGGATCGTGAAAAACTGTTTTTT. Residues: CASSLGSLGRDREKLFF.

CDR3 amino acids: CASSRGTGPYSNQPQHF. DNA for the CDR3: TGTGCCAGCAGCCGAGGGACAGGACCTTATAGCAATCAGCCCCAGCATTTT. The J gene is TRBJ1-5, the V gene TRBV27; 8 bases agree with TRBD1. There are 17 residues in the CDR3. Germline CDR1 MNHEY, CDR2 SMNVEV (reference sequence). V dropped 6 bases and J dropped 0; count of bases not matched to a gene: 10.

This clone was detected only once. The chain uses TRBV10-3 and TRBJ2-1, with 9 positions matching TRBD2. The CDR3 loop spans 19 amino acids. Germline trimming cut 6 bases from V and 4 bases from J; bases unmatched to any gene: 19. Looked up from germline, CDR1 is ENHRY and CDR2 is SYGVKD. The CDR3 DNA reads as TGTGCCATCAGAGAGAGTCACAGCGGGAGGCTCCCTACTTACAATGAGCAGTTCTTC. This sequence encodes CAIRESHSGRLPTYNEQFF.